This TCR beta chain was recorded in a study of glioma-infiltrating T cells. The iRepertoire nested amplicon-rescue multiplex PCR amplified TCR alpha and beta CDR3s from RNA. One-step reverse transcription and amplification started from approximately 100-400 ng of tissue mRNA or PBMC total RNA. MiXCR, run by TCRdb on the multiplex PCR reads, gives a single entry per CDR3 protein. The repertoire holds 150,000 to 200,000 distinct CDR3 sequences, 30% to 40% seen once, with 20% to 25% in the top ten. The length of the CDR3 is 14 residues. Germline assignment: CDR1 SGHVS and CDR2 FNYEAQ. V was pared by 5 bases and J by 2 bases, with 13 bases between. This clonotype was counted at least ten times. Antigen: not known. Broader study findings: Tissue-blood divergence was below expectation in non-neoplastic patients, above in gliomas. Very few CDR3 sequences were shared between tissue and blood.

The clonotype was recovered from a human donor with low-grade glioma or glioblastoma, undergoing nonglioma brain surgery, or in good health (not recorded which). The chain links TRBV7-6 to TRBJ2-7; weak D call: TRBD1 (6 bases). Sequencing used glioma tissue, nonneoplastic brain tissue, or PBMCs (not recorded which). The CDR3 DNA sequence: TGTGCCAGCAGCCCACGGACAGTTCCCTACGAGCAGTACTTC. This sequence encodes CASSPRTVPYEQYF.